This TCR beta chain emerged from a study of blood T cell repertoires in COVID-19. About the research overall: Samples taken during acute and convalescent COVID-19 were collected in the United States, Italy and Spain. PBMCs, B-cell-depleted T cells, or T cells provided the cDNA or gDNA that made up the material.

Trimming left V 0 bases short and J 2 bases short, with 10 bases between. This CDR3 spans 15 amino acids. Germline CDR1 reads LNHNV; CDR2 reads YYDKDF (reference sequence). Original data processing: Quantification of nucleated cells was approximated via reference gene primer amplification. TCRdb keeps only in-frame clones here, not all; method: immunoSEQ multiplex PCR. That table furnishes V, J and clone size, whereas the DNA furnished D and trimming. This sample has about 330,000 clones; around 88% occur once, and the top ten carry about 1.2%. The V and J genes are TRBV15 and TRBJ1-1, with a possible D match to TRBD1 (5 bases). Source material: peripheral blood. This receptor was identified in a woman in her fifties or sixties with acute or convalescent COVID-19. The CDR3, as DNA: TGTGCCACCAGCAGAGATCAGACAGTAAACACTGAAGCTTTCTTT. Its protein is CATSRDQTVNTEAFF.